The 22 T cell receptor beta chains below were found in one sample sequenced in a study of regulatory T cells in long-lasting Graves disease. The time point here: persistent/refractory GD, antithyroid drugs over 5 years with positive TRAb. PBMC-derived RNA was used for the TCR library. Arm-PCR of CDR3 regions and iRepertoire HTBI primers were used to build TCR beta libraries. TCRdb called the multiplex PCR reads again in MiXCR, with one record for every CDR3 protein. The sample lists about 470,000 distinct CDR3 sequences; around 20% were seen once. The starting material was peripheral blood mononuclear cells (PBMCs), obtained when the disease was refractory, from a patient treated with antithyroid drugs. All receptors come from a female donor with Graves disease.

The CDR3 reads CAYRDRGKNTGELFF. In DNA, the CDR3 is TGTGCCTACCGGGACAGGGGGAAAAACACCGGGGAGCTGTTTTTT. The rearrangement links TRBV30 to TRBJ2-2; 11 positions agree with TRBD1. After removal of 7 bases from V and 2 bases from J, the junction contained 6 bases not matched to a gene. Germline V CDR1 and CDR2: GTSNPN, SVGIG (reference sequence). This CDR3 region has 15 residues.

In its sample, this clonotype was seen many times. This sequence joins TRBV20-1 and TRBJ1-4, with D tentatively TRBD1 (5 bases). The V end was cut by 4 bases, the J end by 0 bases, with 15 bases between. This CDR3 is 16 amino acids long. The germline V gene encodes CDR1 DFQATT and CDR2 SNEGSKA (reference sequence). CDR3 in DNA: TGCAGTGCTAATAGGGACGGGCCCGCAACTAATGAAAAACTGTTTTTT. Residues: CSANRDGPATNEKLFF.

The genes are TRBV5-1 and TRBJ1-5; 10 bases match TRBD1. The trim removed 8 bases at V and 3 bases at J, leaving 11 bases unmatched. The germline V gene encodes CDR1 SGHRS and CDR2 YFSETQ. CDR3 length equals 16 residues. CDR3: CARLTGTGVINQPQHF. The DNA of the CDR3 is TGCGCCAGACTAACCGGGACAGGGGTTATCAATCAGCCCCAGCATTTT. Combining the CDR3 with reference TRBV5-1 and TRBJ1-5 gives the whole variable domain KAGVTQTPRYLIKTRGQQVTLSCSPISGHRSVSWYQQTPGQGLQFLFEYFSETQRNKGNFPGRFSGRQFSNSRSEMNVSTLELGDSALYLCARLTGTGVINQPQHFGDGTRLSIL.

This clonotype was found a few times. The CDR3 loop is CASSYSTATSGNTIYF. CDR3 DNA: TGTGCCAGCAGTTACTCGACCGCTACCTCTGGAAACACCATATATTTT. The rearrangement uses TRBV6-2 or TRBV6-3 and TRBJ1-3; D remains unclear. The CDR3 length is 16 residues. V was trimmed by 0 bases and J by 0 bases, leaving 9 bases between them. In germline, CDR1 is MNHEY, CDR2 SVGEGT.

In its sample, this clonotype was seen a few times. This sequence may be a read error, since a much larger clone differs from it by one base. The rearrangement joins TRBV27 to TRBJ1-5; D is uncertain. Germline CDR1 reads MNHEY; CDR2 reads SMNVEV (reference sequence). The CDR3 is 17 amino acids. Trimming took off 0 bases at V and 4 bases at J, with 16 bases between the two ends. The CDR3 coding sequence is TGTGCCAGCAGTTTATCACCGCAGGCCGCAATGAATCAGCCCCAGCATTTT. This gives the protein CASSLSPQAAMNQPQHF.

This clonotype was seen more than once but under ten times. The chain links TRBV20-1 to TRBJ2-1; TRBD2 aligns across 13 bases. This CDR3 region has 16 residues. V trimming: 3 bases; J trimming: 6 bases; junction bases outside the gene matches: 8. CDR1 is DFQATT, CDR2 SNEGSKA, per germline (reference sequence). CDR3 DNA: TGCAGTGCTAGTCGACTAGCGGGAGGATTGGGCAATGAGCAGTTCTTC. This sequence encodes CSASRLAGGLGNEQFF.

This clonotype was seen at least ten times. The chain combines TRBV12-3 or TRBV12-4 with TRBJ1-1, with 7 bases identical to TRBD1. The CDR3 loop spans 14 amino acids. Germline trimming cut 5 bases from V and 5 bases from J; bases unmatched to any gene: 8. CDR3 bases: TGTGCCAGCAGTCTTCGACAGGGTAGGACTGAAGCTTTCTTT. The encoded protein is CASSLRQGRTEAFF.

This clonotype was picked up a small number of times. In DNA, the CDR3 is TGCGCCAGCAGTTTCGGGGATCTTAGCGGGAGGCGGGATACGCAGTATTTT. Protein product: CASSFGDLSGRRDTQYF. The V call is TRBV5-1, the J call TRBJ2-3, with TRBD2 identical over 10 bases. The germline V gene encodes CDR1 SGHRS and CDR2 YFSETQ. The CDR3 has 17 amino acids. V was clipped by 5 bases and J by 6 bases; unmatched bases: 15.

Notes on this clonotype: Since a much larger clone is just one base distant, this may be a read error. The V gene is TRBV12-3 or TRBV12-4, the J gene TRBJ1-2, with 7 bases identical to TRBD1. The CDR3 runs to 13 residues. CDR3 sequence (DNA): TGTGCCAGCAGACCGGGACAGTCGCATGGCCACACCTTC. Its protein product is CASRPGQSHGHTF.

This clonotype was observed at least ten times. The chain carries TRBV6-1 and TRBJ1-5; 8 bases match TRBD1. The V and J ends lost 2 bases and 7 bases, in that order; junction bases with no gene match: 4. This CDR3 has 14 amino acids. The V gene's germline CDR1 is MNHNS and CDR2 SASEGT. This chain's CDR3 is CASSEKRQGQPQHF. The DNA for the CDR3 is TGTGCCAGCAGTGAAAAGAGACAGGGGCAGCCCCAGCATTTT.

This clonotype was recorded at least ten times. This chain joins TRBV6-2 or TRBV6-3 and TRBJ2-4; possible D gene TRBD2, 6 bases. This CDR3 is built from 18 residues. Trimming took off 5 bases at V and 1 base at J, with 21 bases between the two ends. The germline V gene encodes CDR1 MNHEY and CDR2 SVGEGT. CDR3 protein: CASSGSPTGLMAKNIQYF. The CDR3 region has the DNA TGTGCCAGCAGTGGGTCCCCGACTGGACTAATGGCCAAAAACATTCAGTACTTC.

The chain combines TRBV11-2 with TRBJ2-5, with TRBD2 matching over 8 bases. This CDR3 region has 14 residues. CDR1 is SGHAT and CDR2 is FQNNGV in the germline V gene. J was trimmed by 2 bases and V by 5 bases; bases with no gene match: 4. Here the CDR3 reads CASSQLAAQETQYF. The DNA of the CDR3 is TGTGCCAGCAGCCAACTAGCGGCACAAGAGACCCAGTACTTC.

This clonotype was found a few times. This chain links TRBV20-1 with TRBJ1-1; unclear D gene. The CDR3 covers 14 residues. Trimming removed 3 bases from V and 0 bases from J, with 11 bases in between. Germline CDR1 is DFQATT and CDR2 is SNEGSKA (reference sequence). The CDR3 bases are TGCAGTGCTAGTGGTGACACCTTGAACACTGAAGCTTTCTTT. Translated, it gives CSASGDTLNTEAFF.

V gene TRBV27 combines with J gene TRBJ1-5; unclear D gene. The V and J ends lost 6 bases and 6 bases respectively, with 12 bases between them. The CDR3 is 13 residues long. Germline loops: CDR1 MNHEY, CDR2 SMNVEV (reference sequence). The CDR3 DNA reads TGTGCCAGCAGCCCCCTTTATGGTCAGCCCCAGCATTTT. Protein: CASSPLYGQPQHF.

The chain links TRBV24-1 to TRBJ2-2; D is unclear. CDR3 size: 16 residues. Germline V CDR1 and CDR2: KGHDR, SFDVKD. The ends were cut back, 6 bases at V and 2 bases at J, with 15 bases in the middle. The CDR3 protein is CATSRDTRINTGELFF. CDR3 coding DNA: TGTGCCACCAGTAGGGATACAAGAATCAACACCGGGGAGCTGTTTTTT.

This chain links TRBV30 with TRBJ2-2; 8 nucleotides align to TRBD2. CDR1 and CDR2 from the germline V gene are GTSNPN and SVGIG (reference sequence). The CDR3 has 14 residues. V was clipped by 4 bases and J by 4 bases; unmatched bases: 5. The CDR3 sequence: CAWKSGRVTGELFF. CDR3 coding DNA: TGTGCCTGGAAGAGCGGGAGAGTCACCGGGGAGCTGTTTTTT.

The chain links TRBV20-1 to TRBJ2-6, with a tentative D call TRBD2 (7 bases). The V end lost 2 bases, the J end lost 3 bases, and 14 bases lay between the germline ends. This CDR3 contains 16 residues. Germline V gives CDR1 DFQATT, CDR2 SNEGSKA (reference sequence). The CDR3, as DNA: TGCAGTGCTAGACCGGCCGGGGGGCTTGGGGCCAACGTCCTGACTTTC. It specifies CSARPAGGLGANVLTF.

In regard to this clonotype: One base separates it from a far larger clone, so it is likely a read error. The CDR3 region has the DNA TGTGCCAGCAGTAATCAGGGGCCTGGCGAGACCCAGTACTTC. Its translation: CASSNQGPGETQYF. The chain has TRBV6-4 and TRBJ2-5, with a possible D match to TRBD1 (6 bases). This CDR3 is built from 14 residues. Per the germline V gene, CDR1 is MRHNA and CDR2 is SNTAGT. V dropped 5 bases and J dropped 5 bases, with 15 bases sitting between them.

This clonotype was counted between two and nine times. This sequence joins TRBV18 and TRBJ1-6, with D tentatively TRBD1 (6 bases). V lost 0 bases and J 8 bases, leaving 11 bases between the germline ends. Germline V gene lookup returns CDR1 KGHSH and CDR2 LQKENI. This CDR3 has 15 residues. The CDR3 sequence: CASSPPPQGDSPLHF. The CDR3 region has the DNA TGTGCCAGCTCACCACCCCCACAGGGAGATTCACCCCTCCACTTT.

The chain carries TRBV5-1 and TRBJ2-5; D ambiguous. The CDR3 runs 12 residues. V dropped 2 bases and J dropped 2 bases, with 4 bases sitting between them. The V gene's germline CDR1 is SGHRS and CDR2 YFSETQ. The CDR3 spells CASSFRQETQYF. The CDR3 bases are TGCGCCAGCAGCTTTAGGCAAGAGACCCAGTACTTC.

This clonotype appeared a few times. The chain combines TRBV7-8 with TRBJ1-3; 7 bases fit TRBD1. The trim removed 3 bases at V and 3 bases at J, leaving 2 bases unmatched. Germline V gene data show CDR1 as SGHVS and CDR2 as FQNEAQ. The CDR3 runs to 14 residues. CDR3 sequence reads: CASSFAGGGNTIYF. In nucleotides, the CDR3 is TGTGCCAGCAGCTTTGCAGGGGGTGGAAACACCATATATTTT. Full variable domain (remainder filled in from reference TRBV7-8 and TRBJ1-3): GAGVSQSPRYKVAKRGQDVALRCDPISGHVSLFWYQQALGQGPEFLTYFQNEAQLDKSGLPSDRFFAERPEGSVSTLKIQRTQQEDSAVYLCASSFAGGGNTIYFGEGSWLTVV.

This clonotype was recorded a few times. The chain combines TRBV7-3 with TRBJ2-7, with 7 bases identical to TRBD2. J lost 5 bases, V lost 4 bases, and 11 bases had no gene match. The CDR3 sequence is 15 residues long. In germline, CDR1 is SGHTA, CDR2 FQGTGA. The CDR3 bases are TGTGCCAGCAGCTCCCTCGGCGGGAGTAGCGACGAGCAGTACTTC. The encoded protein is CASSSLGGSSDEQYF.